The 4 T cell receptor beta chains presented below share a single source sample, sequenced in a study of blood T cell repertoires in COVID-19. Assay used: immunoSEQ multiplex PCR; TCRdb lists only in-frame clones, some missing. This table has around 160,000 clones, roughly 85% appearing once. Sequencing was performed on peripheral blood. The receptors derive from a woman aged 55-69 years with COVID-19, enrolled during active disease.

The chain joins TRBV7-8 to TRBJ1-5, with TRBD1 as a possible D gene (5 bases). The CDR3 is 18 amino acids. Germline-derived CDR1 and CDR2 are SGHVS and FQNEAQ. The V gene lost 1 base and the J gene lost 6 bases, with 22 bases spanning the gap. The CDR3 bases are TGTGCCAGCAGCTTAGACTCCCGGGACTCGGGTCTCGGTCAGCCCCAGCATTTT. Protein sequence: CASSLDSRDSGLGQPQHF.

The chain has TRBV7-6 and TRBJ1-5; a weak D match, TRBD1 (6 bases). CDR1 and CDR2 (germline): SGHVS, FNYEAQ. V lost 1 base and J 7 bases, leaving 11 bases between the germline ends. This CDR3 has 14 amino acids. The CDR3 loop is CASSLGTGPQPQHF. CDR3 DNA: TGTGCCAGCAGCTTAGGTACAGGGCCCCAGCCCCAGCATTTT.

The chain couples TRBV3-1 (or the pseudogene TRBV3-2) to TRBJ1-2, with 7 bases matching TRBD1. This CDR3 comprises 13 residues. Germline-derived CDR1 and CDR2 are LGHDT and YNNKEL (reference sequence). J gave up 4 bases and V 4 bases, and 3 bases lay outside the gene matches. The CDR3 loop reads CASSPGQVYGYTF. In nucleotides, the CDR3 is TGTGCCAGCAGCCCCGGACAGGTCTATGGCTACACCTTC.

The J gene is TRBJ1-2, the V gene TRBV5-1; D is perhaps TRBD1 (6 bases). This CDR3 comprises 15 residues. Germline assignment: CDR1 SGHRS and CDR2 YFSETQ. Between the trimmed V and J ends, which lost 6 bases and 0 bases, there was a span of 15 bases. The CDR3 DNA reads as TGCGCCAGCACCCACCCTGACAGGTCTAACTATGGCTACACCTTC. It yields the protein CASTHPDRSNYGYTF.